The rows below give T cell receptor beta chains drawn from one sample of a study of T-cell memory formation after mild COVID-19. TCRdb reprocessed the 5' RACE reads via MiXCR and lists one record per CDR3 protein. Of about 190,000 distinct CDR3 sequences listed, around 21% are singletons. Sequencing used PBMCs or a T cell subset sorted from them (not recorded which). These receptors were taken from an adult woman who had mild COVID-19 (a few samples of this study predate the infection). Cell type and time point are not known. Each CDR3 is given with its conserved first and last residue. A D gene is named only where the DNA matches it firmly. Where a row states a size, it is once, few, many or the class of an expanded clone; other rows omit it.

clone_size d_call j_call v_call cdr3_nt cdr3_aa
. . TRBJ1-2 TRBV5-1 TGCGCCAGCAGCTTGGAAGGGGCCAATATTCTTTATGGCTACACCTTC CASSLEGANILYGYTF
. . TRBJ2-1 TRBV7-9 TGTGCCAGCAGCTTAGCGGGGCCCTACAATGAGCAGTTCTTC CASSLAGPYNEQFF
. . TRBJ1-1 TRBV5-6 TGTGCCAGCAGCCTAGGGGCAACGAACACTGAAGCTTTCTTT CASSLGATNTEAFF
many TRBD2 TRBJ2-7 TRBV7-9 TGTGCCAGCAGCTTGGATCCTAGCGGAACCTACGAGCAGTACTTC CASSLDPSGTYEQYF
. TRBD2 TRBJ2-7 TRBV12-3/TRBV12-4 TGTGCCAGCAGCCTGGGGGGGGGTAGGACCTACGAGCAGTACTTC CASSLGGGRTYEQYF
. . TRBJ1-2 TRBV6-5 TGTGCCAGCAGTTATTTCGGGGTTGAGGGCTCTGGCTACACCTTC CASSYFGVEGSGYTF
. TRBD1 TRBJ1-5 TRBV4-1 TGCGCCAGCAGCCAACCGCCGGGACAGGGTAATCAGCCCCAGCATTTT CASSQPPGQGNQPQHF
many . TRBJ2-2 TRBV24-1 TGTGCCACCAGTGATGCCGGACCTAAAGATAACACCGGGGAGCTGTTTTTT CATSDAGPKDNTGELFF
. . TRBJ1-1 TRBV6-6 TGTGCCAGCAGTTTAGGGTGGGAACACTTGAACACTGAAGCTTTCTTT CASSLGWEHLNTEAFF
. . TRBJ1-1 TRBV27 TGTGCCAGCAGCCCCAACCCAGGGGAGGTTGCTTTCTTT CASSPNPGEVAFF
few . TRBJ1-5 TRBV7-9 TGTGCCAGCAGCCTCCCGGGCCTCAATCAGCCCCAGCATTTT CASSLPGLNQPQHF
few . TRBJ1-5 TRBV7-6 TGTGCCAGCAGCTTAGCGGGGGATCAGCCCCAGCATTTT CASSLAGDQPQHF
. . TRBJ2-7 TRBV5-1 TGCGCCAGCAGCTTGATGCAGGGGACCTCCTACGAGCAGTACTTC CASSLMQGTSYEQYF
few . TRBJ1-2 TRBV6-5 TGTGCCAGCAGAAGGAGGGATAAGGCCCTCTATGGCTACACCTTC CASRRRDKALYGYTF
. . TRBJ1-1 TRBV29-1 TGCAGCGCTCTGGACAGTAACACTGAAGCTTTCTTT CSALDSNTEAFF
. . TRBJ2-1 TRBV12-3/TRBV12-4 TGTGCCAGCAGCTATACAGGAAGTTCCTACAATGAGCAGTTCTTC CASSYTGSSYNEQFF
few TRBD1 TRBJ1-6 TRBV6-5 TGTGCCAGCAGACCCGGGGCAGGGGGTTCACCCCTCCACTTT CASRPGAGGSPLHF
. . TRBJ2-7 TRBV10-3 TGTGCCATCAGTGAAGGTGGATCCGAGCAGTACTTC CAISEGGSEQYF
few . TRBJ2-3 TRBV9 TGTGCCAGCAGCGTATGGGACACAGATACGCAGTATTTT CASSVWDTDTQYF
. . TRBJ2-5 TRBV20-1 TGCAGTGCTAGGAGGGACGGCTGGGAGACCCAGTACTTC CSARRDGWETQYF
few TRBD2 TRBJ2-1 TRBV7-2 TGTGCCAGCAGCTTAGATTTAGCGGGGCCCTACAATGAGCAGTTCTTC CASSLDLAGPYNEQFF
many TRBD2 TRBJ2-3 TRBV2 TGTGCCAGCAGTGACCAGCGGGGGGCCCTCACAGATACGCAGTATTTT CASSDQRGALTDTQYF
. . TRBJ2-7 TRBV4-3 TGCGCCAGCAGCCAAGCGCGACGGAACTACGAGCAGTACTTC CASSQARRNYEQYF
. . TRBJ2-3 TRBV9 TGTGCCAGCAGCGACCGACAGACCACAGATACGCAGTATTTT CASSDRQTTDTQYF
few TRBD1 TRBJ2-7 TRBV30 TGTGCCTGGGCGACAGGGGGCCAGGAGCAGTACTTC CAWATGGQEQYF
. . TRBJ1-4 TRBV12-3/TRBV12-4 TGTGCCAGCAGGTGGGGGTCAGGCGGCGAAAAACTGTTTTTT CASRWGSGGEKLFF
. . TRBJ1-2 TRBV9 TGTGCCAGCAGCGTAGGGACCGGTGGCTACACCTTC CASSVGTGGYTF
. TRBD1 TRBJ1-1 TRBV5-1 TGCGCCAGCAGCTGGGACAGCCGGAGTGAAGCTTTCTTT CASSWDSRSEAFF
few . TRBJ1-2 TRBV12-3/TRBV12-4 TGTGCCAGCAGTTTATACAGGGTGAAGGGCTACACCTTC CASSLYRVKGYTF
. TRBD1 TRBJ2-7 TRBV4-3 TGCGCCAGCAGCCAGGACCGGGACAGGGGGCATGAGCAGTACTTC CASSQDRDRGHEQYF
. TRBD1 TRBJ1-2 TRBV15 TGTGCCACCAGCAGGGGGACAGGGGATGGCTACACCTTC CATSRGTGDGYTF
. . TRBJ2-1 TRBV12-3/TRBV12-4 TGTGCCAGCAGAGATGATTATGACAATGAGCAGTTCTTC CASRDDYDNEQFF
. . TRBJ2-5 TRBV11-3 TGTGCCAGCAGCTTTCCAGGGGTTGGGGAGACCCAGTACTTC CASSFPGVGETQYF
few TRBD2 TRBJ2-1 TRBV7-8 TGTGCCAGCAGCCTCTTTGTCGGACTAGCGGGAGAAGATGAGCAGTTCTTC CASSLFVGLAGEDEQFF
few TRBD2 TRBJ2-1 TRBV2 TGTGCCAGCAGTGAAGCGTGGGGGGGGATGAGCGATGAGCAGTTCTTC CASSEAWGGMSDEQFF
. . TRBJ2-1 TRBV29-1 TGCAGCGTTGCCGTGCCCTCCTACAATGAGCAGTTCTTC CSVAVPSYNEQFF
few . TRBJ1-1 TRBV5-1 TGCGCCAGCAGCTGGTCATGGGGGACGGGGAACACTGAAGCTTTCTTT CASSWSWGTGNTEAFF
. . TRBJ2-7 TRBV20-1 TGCAGTGCTAGAGATGACGACAGTCTCTCCTACGAGCAGTACTTC CSARDDDSLSYEQYF
once . TRBJ2-1 TRBV7-2 TGTGCCAGCAGCTTAGGACTTGGTGATCCTCTCCCCTACAATGAGCAGTTCTTC CASSLGLGDPLPYNEQFF
few . TRBJ1-1 TRBV21-1 TGTGCCAGCAGCAAAGGCCACAGGGGGCGCAAAGTGGACACTGAAGCTTTCTTT CASSKGHRGRKVDTEAFF
few TRBD1 TRBJ2-7 TRBV7-9 TGTGCCAGCAGCAGCCGACAGGGGGGGCACTACGAGCAGTACTTC CASSSRQGGHYEQYF